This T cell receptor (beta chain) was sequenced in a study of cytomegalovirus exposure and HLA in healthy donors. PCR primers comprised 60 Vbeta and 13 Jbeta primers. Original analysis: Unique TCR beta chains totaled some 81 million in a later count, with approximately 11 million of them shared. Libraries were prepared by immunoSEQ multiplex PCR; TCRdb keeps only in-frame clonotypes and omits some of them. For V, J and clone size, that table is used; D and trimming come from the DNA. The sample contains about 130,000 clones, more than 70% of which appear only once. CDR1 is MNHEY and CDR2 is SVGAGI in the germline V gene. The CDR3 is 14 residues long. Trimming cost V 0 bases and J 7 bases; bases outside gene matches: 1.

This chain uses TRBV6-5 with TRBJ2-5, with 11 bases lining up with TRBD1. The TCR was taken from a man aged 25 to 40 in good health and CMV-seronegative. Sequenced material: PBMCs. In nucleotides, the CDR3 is TGTGCCAGCAGTTACTCCGGGACAGGGGGGACCCAGTACTTC. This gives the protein CASSYSGTGGTQYF.